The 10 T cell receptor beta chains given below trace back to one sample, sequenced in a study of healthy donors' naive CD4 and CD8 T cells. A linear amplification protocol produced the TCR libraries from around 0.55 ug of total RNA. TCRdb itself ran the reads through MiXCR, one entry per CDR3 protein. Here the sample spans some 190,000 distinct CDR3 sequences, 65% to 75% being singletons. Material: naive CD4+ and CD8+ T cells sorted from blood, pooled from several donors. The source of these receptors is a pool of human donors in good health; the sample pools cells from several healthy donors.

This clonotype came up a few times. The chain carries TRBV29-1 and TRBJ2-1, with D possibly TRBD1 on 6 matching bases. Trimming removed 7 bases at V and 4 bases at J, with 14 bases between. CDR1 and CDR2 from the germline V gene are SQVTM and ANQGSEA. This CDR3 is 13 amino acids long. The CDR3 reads CSANRDTYNEQFF. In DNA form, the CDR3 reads TGCAGCGCAAACCGGGACACTTACAATGAGCAGTTCTTC.

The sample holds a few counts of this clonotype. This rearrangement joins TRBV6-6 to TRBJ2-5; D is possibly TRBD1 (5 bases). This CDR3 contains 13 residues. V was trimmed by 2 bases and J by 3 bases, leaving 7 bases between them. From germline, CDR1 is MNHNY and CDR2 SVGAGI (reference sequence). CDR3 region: CASSYLREETQYF. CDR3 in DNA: TGTGCCAGCAGTTACCTCAGGGAAGAGACCCAGTACTTC.

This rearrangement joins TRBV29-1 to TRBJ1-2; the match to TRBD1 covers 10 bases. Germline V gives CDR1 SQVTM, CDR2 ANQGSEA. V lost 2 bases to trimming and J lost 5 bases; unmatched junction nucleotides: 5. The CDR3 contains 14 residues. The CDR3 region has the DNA TGCAGCGTTGAATGGACAGGGGGTTATTATGGCTACACCTTC. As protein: CSVEWTGGYYGYTF.

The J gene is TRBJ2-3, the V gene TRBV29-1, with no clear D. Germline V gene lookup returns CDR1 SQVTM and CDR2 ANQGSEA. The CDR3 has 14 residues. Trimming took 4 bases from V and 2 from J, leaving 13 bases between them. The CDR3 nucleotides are TGCAGCGTTGCACCCCCTGGTGTCACAGATACGCAGTATTTT. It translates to CSVAPPGVTDTQYF.

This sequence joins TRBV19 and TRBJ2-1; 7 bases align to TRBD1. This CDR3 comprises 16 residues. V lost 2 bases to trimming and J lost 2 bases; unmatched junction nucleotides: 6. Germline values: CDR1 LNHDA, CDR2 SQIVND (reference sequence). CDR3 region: CASSITAGGTYNEQFF. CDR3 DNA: TGTGCCAGTAGTATAACGGCAGGGGGTACCTACAATGAGCAGTTCTTC.

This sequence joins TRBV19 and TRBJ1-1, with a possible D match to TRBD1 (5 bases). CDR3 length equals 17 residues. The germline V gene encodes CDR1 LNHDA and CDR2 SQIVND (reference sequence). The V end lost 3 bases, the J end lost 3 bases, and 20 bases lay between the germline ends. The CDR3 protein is CASSIPFGPEGDTEAFF. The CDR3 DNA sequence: TGTGCCAGTAGTATTCCTTTTGGTCCGGAAGGGGACACTGAAGCTTTCTTT.

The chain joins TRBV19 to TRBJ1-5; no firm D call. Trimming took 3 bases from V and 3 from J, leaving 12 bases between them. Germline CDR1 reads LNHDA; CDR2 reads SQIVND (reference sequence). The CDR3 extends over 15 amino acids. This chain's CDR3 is CASSMVGGSNQPQHF. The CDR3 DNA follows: TGTGCCAGTAGTATGGTGGGAGGGTCCAATCAGCCCCAGCATTTT.

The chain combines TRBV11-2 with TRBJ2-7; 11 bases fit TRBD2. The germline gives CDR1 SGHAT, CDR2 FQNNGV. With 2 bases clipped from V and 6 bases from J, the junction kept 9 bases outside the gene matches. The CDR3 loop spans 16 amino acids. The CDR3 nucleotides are TGTGCCAGCAGCTTAAATCCAACTAGCGGGAGCCTCGAGCAGTACTTC. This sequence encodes CASSLNPTSGSLEQYF.

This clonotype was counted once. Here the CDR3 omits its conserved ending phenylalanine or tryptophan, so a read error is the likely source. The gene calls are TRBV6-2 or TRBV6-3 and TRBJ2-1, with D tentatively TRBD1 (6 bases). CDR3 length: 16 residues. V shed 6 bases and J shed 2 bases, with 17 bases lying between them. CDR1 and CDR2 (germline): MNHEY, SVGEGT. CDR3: CASSHLTGQPYNEQFL. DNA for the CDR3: TGTGCCAGCAGCCATCTTACTGGACAGCCCTACAATGAGCAGTTCCTC.

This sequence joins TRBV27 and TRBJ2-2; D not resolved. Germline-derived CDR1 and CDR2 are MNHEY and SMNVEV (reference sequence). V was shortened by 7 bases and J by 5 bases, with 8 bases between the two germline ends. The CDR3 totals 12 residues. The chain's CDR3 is CASKPRTGELFF. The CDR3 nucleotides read TGTGCCAGCAAACCCCGGACCGGGGAGCTGTTTTTT.